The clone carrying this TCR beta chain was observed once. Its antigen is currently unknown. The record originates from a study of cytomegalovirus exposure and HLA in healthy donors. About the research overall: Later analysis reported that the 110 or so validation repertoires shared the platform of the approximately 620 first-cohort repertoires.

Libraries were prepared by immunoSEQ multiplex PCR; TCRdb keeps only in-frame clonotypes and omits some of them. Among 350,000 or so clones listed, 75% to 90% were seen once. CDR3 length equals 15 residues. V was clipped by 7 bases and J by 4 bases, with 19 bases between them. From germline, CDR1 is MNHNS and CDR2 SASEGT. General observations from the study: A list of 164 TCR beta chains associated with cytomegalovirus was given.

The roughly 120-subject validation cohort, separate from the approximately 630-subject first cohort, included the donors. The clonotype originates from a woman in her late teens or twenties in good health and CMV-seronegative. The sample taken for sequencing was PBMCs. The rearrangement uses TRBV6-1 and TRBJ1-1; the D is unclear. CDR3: CASTRVTGLSTEAFF. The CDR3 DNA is TGTGCCAGCACGAGAGTTACGGGGTTGAGCACTGAAGCTTTCTTT.